What follows is one T cell receptor (beta chain) and its context. This clone was counted between two and nine times. Its antigen is not yet known. Per-base quality was not reported, and no clone a single base away is much larger than it. The cohort comprised around 690 healthy bone marrow donors. Cohort members were all nominally healthy when sampled, although unrecorded immune exposures were likely present. The donor tested CMV seronegative and was one of the 352 seronegative cohort members. Each donor provided a peripheral blood sample, and peripheral blood mononuclear cells were used for TCR beta sequencing. The Qiagen DNeasy Blood Extraction Kit was used to extract genomic DNA from the blood cell samples. Library construction relied on the immunoSEQ multiplex PCR assay. A mixture of 60 forward primers for TCR Vbeta segments and 13 reverse primers for TCR Jbeta segments was used in the multiplex PCR. A multiplex PCR assay on genomic DNA amplified the CDR3 region of rearranged TCR beta genes. Amplified TCR beta libraries were sequenced as 87-base-pair reads on the Illumina HiSeq System. In the original analysis: In a later analysis, about 80 million unique TCR beta chains were counted across the roughly 700 repertoires, and around 10 million of these chains were shared by at least two donors. A nearest-neighbor algorithm error-corrected the raw reads and collapsed the reads into unique sequences, merging closely related sequences to remove PCR and sequencing errors. V, D and J gene segments were assigned by aligning CDR3 sequences to IMGT reference sequences. Each retained sequence needed at least a six-nucleotide match to both a V gene segment and a J gene segment. Rearrangements were called productive when the CDR3 lacked stop codons and stayed in frame with V and J; all others were non-productive. Following IMGT convention, CDR3 was defined as the stretch from the second conserved V-encoded cysteine to the conserved J-encoded phenylalanine. Sequences without an unambiguous match to a single V gene segment were excluded from the earlier analysis of 450 to 750 of the donors. An earlier analysis of around 600 of the donors classified V segments as functional when productive rearrangements were above 56.7% and as segregating when the standard deviation between donors was above 5%. A statistical classification framework was built for diagnosing cytomegalovirus status from the catalog of TCR beta chain sequences. A later analysis assigned V and J genes by comparing TCR nucleotide sequences with IMGT/GENE-DB human TR gene sequences. A later analysis assigned CDR3 sequences and most-parsimonious VDJ recombination scenarios with the TCRdist pipeline. A later analysis defined each TCR beta chain by its CDR3 amino acid sequence plus V-gene family, and excluded reads lacking a unique V-gene family. A later analysis removed 550 to 650 highly shared, low-generation-probability nucleotide sequences to deal with suspected cross-contamination and a sequencing artifact. For each public chain, a later analysis derived a clonal expansion index from normalized ranks of inferred template counts within each repertoire. A later analysis computed generation probabilities with a VDJ recombination model fitted to out-of-frame rearrangements, and checked the results against IGoR. Hypergeometric tests were used in a later analysis to score TCR-TCR, TCR-HLA and TCR-CMV co-occurrence, with a repertoire-size bias correction applied to the TCR pairs. To estimate false discovery rates, a later analysis permuted the HLA or CMV assignments 20 times. In a later analysis, co-occurring TCRs were grouped using DBSCAN, and TCRdist sequence similarity was added for clustering within HLA-allele-positive subsets. Co-occurrence clustering excluded repertoires with fewer than 30,000 or more than 120,000 public chains, plus five with anomalous nucleotide sharing. The clones in this table, taken by TCRdb from immuneACCESS, are in-frame only. Not every clone is retained; where verified, under half of the shortfall comes from an unresolved V gene, and the cause of the rest is unknown. The DNA gave D and trimming, while V, J and clone size come from that table. For this sample the table gives approximately 140,000 clones, of which roughly 77% were detected only once. Jointly, the top ten make up around 2% of the sample.

The germline V gene encodes CDR1 MGHRA and CDR2 YSYEKL. V is reduced by 4 bases and J by 7 bases, leaving a spacing of 14 bases between them. The CDR3, from cysteine to phenylalanine, totals 14 residues. Just CDR3 DNA is preserved here, 42 bases in frame from base 1. The data are from a study of cytomegalovirus exposure and HLA in healthy donors (dated by TCRdb to 2015 to 2018). Looking at the study overall: An earlier analysis of several hundred of the donors reported over 250 Gb of sequence data and around 100 million unique TCR beta sequences obtained from 180 million or so T cells. An early release that covered approximately 600 HLA-typed donors contained approximately 300 gigabases of sequencing data and some 87 million unique TCR sequences. Among the roughly 400 genotyped donors, roughly 80% belonged to the genetic ancestry cluster associated with self-reported Caucasian donors. The study aimed to test whether cataloging public T cell receptors could reveal signatures of past pathogen exposure. Using immunosequencing, the study profiled T cell repertoires from 666 subjects and related those repertoires to cytomegalovirus serostatus. A separate validation cohort of 100 to 150 different subjects was used in addition to the approximately 640-subject first cohort. High-throughput TCR immunosequencing, statistical association of individual TCRs with disease status, and machine learning were combined to predict cytomegalovirus infection status. A later analysis re-analyzed previously published TCR beta repertoires from roughly 630 donors and added high-resolution HLA genotyping to study TCR occurrence patterns. In the later analysis, no new phenotypic data were used to find candidate immune exposures; instead, reliance was placed on TCR beta sequences and their occurrence across donors. An earlier analysis of 587 of the donors applied high-throughput TCR beta sequencing to assess whether each TCR beta V gene segment acted as functional or pseudogenic. Donor age, sex, ethnicity and CMV serostatus were compiled alongside the repertoire data. A later genetic analysis used genome-wide SNP genotypes for about three fifths of the roughly 700 donors, treating that subset as a discovery cohort. Every repertoire in the discovery cohort had been generated on one and the same sequencing platform. Class I and class II HLA loci were covered by the typing at four-digit resolution. The number of donors typed differed by locus, with roughly 620-640 for A, B, C, DRB1 and DQB1, around 520 for DQA1, 600 to 610 for DPA1, and about 450 for DPB1. A handful of DR-DQ haplotypes were handled as single units for association and clustering because linkage in the cohort was strong. Across around 400 genotyped donors of the cohort, an average of approximately 240,000 unique TCR beta nucleotide sequences per donor were sequenced, and roughly 20% of those sequences were non-productive. Points the paper makes about the study in general: According to a later analysis, parvovirus B19, influenza, CMV and Epstein-Barr virus appeared linked to several top co-occurrence clusters. In a later analysis, most CMV-associated TCR beta chains were found to appear HLA-restricted, with HLA associations seemingly driven largely by CMV exposure. In a later analysis, HLA-associated TCR beta chains were found to be more clonally expanded and to have lower generation probabilities than equally common non-associated chains. Some IMGT-functional V segments, including TRBV6-2 and TRBV6-3, could not be distinguished by the 87-base-pair reads and were therefore excluded. In a later analysis, TCR association rates were found to vary across HLA loci, with the most associated TCRs seen for DRB1 alleles and the fewest for HLA-C alleles. In both the original and validation cohorts, the classifier was reported to diagnose cytomegalovirus status with high specificity and sensitivity. Because counts were too low, seventeen rarely observed V segments, including chromosome 9 orphons, were left out of the earlier analysis of some 640 of the donors. V-gene and J-gene trimming of TCR beta chains was associated with a missense DCLRE1C variant in a later genetic analysis, and the association was replicated in an independent cohort. Linkage disequilibrium might explain the correlated functional status among segregating V segments, but an unknown experimental factor could not be excluded. When HLA alleles, especially DR and DQ, strongly co-occurred, attributing TCR associations to individual alleles was difficult. Most TCR sequences were observed very rarely across donors, whereas some public TCRs were present in many individuals. Because HLA typing was missing for some donors at each locus, association tests included only the typed subset. Broadly in line with IMGT annotations, most TCR beta V segments showed up in productive rearrangements about 87% or about 30% of the time in an earlier analysis of around 600 of the donors. Compared with the 666-donor mean, donors in an Asian-associated ancestry cluster had fewer N-insertions in productive TCRs, according to a later genetic analysis. Sequencing depth was assumed to be roughly uniform across donors in the presence/absence analyses, though that assumption may not hold. The authors suggested that the approach could potentially be extended to other disease states and immunological phenotypes. The only immune exposure information available for the cohort was CMV serostatus. A further reported finding was that TCR beta sequences accurately predicted the HLA-A and HLA-B alleles for most subjects in the first cohort. This cohort had only TCR beta chains sequenced, and the lack of alpha or paired-chain data limited which features could be detected. The study gave a list of about 150 TCR beta chains associated with cytomegalovirus. In a later analysis, more than 15,000 TCR beta sequences were associated with specific HLA alleles at a false discovery rate of 0.05. A cluster of highly shared sequence variants was judged likely to be a technical artifact of the sequencing pipeline. In vitro tests confirmed that a few of the cytomegalovirus-associated TCR beta chains recognize cytomegalovirus antigens.

The receptor was isolated from a man aged 25 to 45 in good health and CMV-seronegative. The chain is made from TRBV4-1 and TRBJ1-5, with a weak D call of TRBD1 (6 bases match). The sample comprised PBMCs. The DNA sequence is TGCGCCAGCAGCCGGAGCGGGGGGCGGCAGCCCCAGCATTTT. Its coded protein is CASSRSGGRQPQHF.